This T cell receptor (beta chain) emerged from a study of blood T cell repertoires in COVID-19. Here immunoSEQ multiplex PCR was the method, and the copy in TCRdb shows in-frame clones only, minus some. Counted here are 200,000 to 250,000 clones, 86% occurring once; the ten biggest clones make up around 2.2%. With 7 bases clipped from V and 6 bases from J, the junction kept 4 bases outside the gene matches. Germline V gene sequence: CDR1 SQVTM, CDR2 ANQGSEA. The CDR3 sequence is 11 residues long. This receptor was taken from a man under 40 who had recovered from COVID-19. Sequencing was performed on peripheral blood. The chain combines TRBV29-1 with TRBJ1-2, with TRBD1 matching over 8 bases. The CDR3 bases are TGCAGCGCCGGACAGGGTGATGGCTACACCTTC. This translates into CSAGQGDGYTF.